This record looks at one TCR beta chain sequence and its context. This sample was included in a study of blood T cell repertoires in COVID-19. The repertoire was sequenced with immunoSEQ multiplex PCR; TCRdb's copy has only in-frame clones and lacks some. The sample yields roughly 520,000 clones, more than 75% seen once. The clonotype originates from a woman between 40 and 50 years old who had recovered from COVID-19. Material for sequencing was PBMCs or T cells enriched from blood (not recorded which).

The CDR3 protein is CASGLSTSGNEQFF. CDR3 sequence (DNA): TGTGCTAGTGGTTTGTCAACTTCGGGGAATGAGCAGTTCTTC. The chain recombines TRBV12-5 with TRBJ2-1; D is perhaps TRBD2 (5 bases). With 2 bases removed from V and 7 bases from J, the gap between germline ends came to 12 bases. This CDR3 is built from 14 residues. CDR1 is LGHNT, CDR2 FRNRAP, per germline.